The 12 T cell receptor beta chains below come from one sample, sequenced in a study of cytomegalovirus exposure and HLA in healthy donors (TCRdb year 2017). The library relied on the immunoSEQ multiplex PCR assay. For the multiplex PCR, a mixture combining 60 forward primers for TCR Vbeta segments and 13 reverse primers for TCR Jbeta segments was used. The immuneACCESS repertoire file appears here via TCRdb, limited to in-frame rearrangements. These files lack a portion of the clones; in checked studies, under half of the deficit traces to unresolved V genes, and the cause of the others is not known. The sample table records 160,000 or so clones; around 80% of these occur just once. The ten largest clones capture roughly 4.7% of the sample. The source material was PBMCs. The receptors were gathered from a man aged 25 to 40 in good health and CMV-seronegative.

This clone has only one observation. The chain joins TRBV7-3 to TRBJ2-5; D is possibly TRBD2 (6 bases). The germline V and J ends were trimmed by 2 bases and 5 bases, with 12 bases remaining between them. This CDR3 region has 14 residues. Germline V gene lookup returns CDR1 SGHTA and CDR2 FQGTGA. CDR3 sequence: CASSLGAGRETQYF. DNA of the CDR3: TGTGCCAGCAGCTTAGGGGCAGGGAGGGAGACCCAGTACTTC.

V usage is TRBV13 and J usage is TRBJ1-4; TRBD1 matches at 9 bases. The trim removed 4 bases at V and 7 bases at J, leaving 4 bases unmatched. Germline lookup yields CDR1 PRHDT and CDR2 FYEKMQ (reference sequence). The CDR3 loop spans 14 amino acids. The CDR3 DNA is TGTGCCAGCAGCTCACGACAGGGGGTTGAAAAACTGTTTTTT. Its translation: CASSSRQGVEKLFF.

The J gene is TRBJ2-7, the V gene TRBV10-2; a possible D gene is TRBD2 (5 bases). Trimming stripped 4 bases from V and 7 bases from J, with 5 bases between. Germline V gives CDR1 WSHSY, CDR2 SAAADI. CDR3 length: 10 amino acids. The DNA of the CDR3 is TGCGCCAGCAGTGGAGGGGAGCAGTACTTC. This encodes CASSGGEQYF.

This sequence joins TRBV7-9 and TRBJ2-7; 7 positions match TRBD1. Germline values: CDR1 SEHNR, CDR2 FQNEAQ (reference sequence). Trimming at V came to 7 bases and at J to 6 bases, leaving 6 bases not matched to a gene. The CDR3 runs to 12 residues. In nucleotides, the CDR3 is TGTGCCAGCAACCAAGGGGGCGGCGAGCAGTACTTC. This gives the protein CASNQGGGEQYF.

This sequence joins TRBV9 and TRBJ1-4; D is unresolved. CDR1 is SGDLS and CDR2 is YYNGEE in the germline V gene. The V gene lost 4 bases and the J gene lost 4 bases, with 14 bases spanning the gap. The CDR3 contains 15 residues. CDR3 bases: TGTGCCAGCAGCCCCCTGGGAGACCATAATGAAAAACTGTTTTTT. Translated: CASSPLGDHNEKLFF.

This chain joins TRBV6-1 and TRBJ1-4; tentative D call: TRBD1 (6 bases). The CDR3 length is 13 residues. V was shortened by 10 bases and J by 6 bases, with 15 bases between the two germline ends. Per the germline V gene, CDR1 is MNHNS and CDR2 is SASEGT. CDR3 in amino acids: CATRGLTYEKLFF. In DNA form, the CDR3 reads TGTGCCACCAGGGGACTGACTTATGAAAAACTGTTTTTT.

V is TRBV5-4 and J is TRBJ1-2; D is undetermined. There are 17 residues in the CDR3. Per the germline V gene, CDR1 is SGHNT and CDR2 is YYREEE (reference sequence). With 3 bases removed from V and 2 bases from J, the gap between germline ends came to 20 bases. The CDR3 nucleotides are TGTGCCAGCAGCTCAATCCAACAAGCCAGGAACAACTATGGCTACACCTTC. This encodes CASSSIQQARNNYGYTF.

This chain uses TRBV5-8 with TRBJ1-2; 7 bases line up with TRBD1. V lost 5 bases and J lost 5; bases outside the gene matches: 21. CDR1 is SGHTS and CDR2 is YDEGEE in the germline V gene. This CDR3 is 18 amino acids long. The CDR3 DNA is TGTGCCAGCAGGGGTGGTGACAGGGTTCCTATAATGGGTTATGGCTACACCTTC. Protein: CASRGGDRVPIMGYGYTF.

This clone was detected once. The J gene is TRBJ2-1, the V gene TRBV9; 11 bases line up with TRBD1. The CDR3 has 15 amino acids. Germline V gene sequence: CDR1 SGDLS, CDR2 YYNGEE. The junction had 4 bases not matched to a gene; V was cut back by 0 bases and J by 8 bases. CDR3 in amino acids: CASSVGGDRGDEQFF. CDR3 bases: TGTGCCAGCAGCGTAGGGGGGGACAGGGGGGATGAGCAGTTCTTC.

The chain joins TRBV9 to TRBJ2-2; D possibly corresponds to TRBD1 (6 bases). The CDR3 runs 16 residues. Germline V gives CDR1 SGDLS, CDR2 YYNGEE. V was clipped by 3 bases and J by 5 bases, with 17 bases between them. CDR3 DNA sequence: TGTGCCAGCAGCGACCCTCCGGGACATTTTACCGGGGAGCTGTTTTTT. Amino acids: CASSDPPGHFTGELFF.

The chain uses TRBV27 and TRBJ1-4; 7 bases fit TRBD1. Per germline, CDR1 MNHEY and CDR2 SMNVEV (reference sequence). The V segment lost 5 bases and the J segment 3 bases; nucleotides outside the gene matches: 6. This CDR3 region has 15 residues. CDR3 amino acids: CASSPGTAPNEKLFF. CDR3 in DNA: TGTGCCAGCAGTCCTGGGACAGCGCCTAATGAAAAACTGTTTTTT. The variable domain in full, with the rest retrieved from reference TRBV27 and TRBJ1-4, is EAQVTQNPRYLITVTGKKLTVTCSQNMNHEYMSWYRQDPGLGLRQIYYSMNVEVTDKGDVPEGYKVSRKEKRNFPLILESPSPNQTSLYFCASSPGTAPNEKLFFGSGTQLSVL.

The V gene is TRBV29-1, the J gene TRBJ1-1; D is possibly TRBD1 (5 bases). This CDR3 spans 11 amino acids. The germline V gene encodes CDR1 SQVTM and CDR2 ANQGSEA. With 7 bases removed from V and 4 bases from J, the gap between germline ends came to 10 bases. CDR3 coding DNA: TGCAGCGGACAGACCGGCACTGAAGCTTTCTTT. Translating gives CSGQTGTEAFF.